These T cell receptor beta chains were read from a single sample in a study of T cells after yellow fever vaccination. TCRdb passed the 5' RACE reads through MiXCR, listing each CDR3 protein once. This table has about 74,000 distinct CDR3 sequences, roughly 6.9% appearing once. Sequences were derived from CD8+ T cells sorted from PBMCs, sampled less than 6 days after the first yellow fever vaccination. The source of these receptors is a man between 18 and 29 years old who received the YFV17D yellow fever vaccine. Each CDR3 is given with its conserved first and last residue. The D gene is left open where the match is weak. Only part of the rows carry a size: once, few, many, or a class if the clone is expanded.

j_gene: TRBJ2-6
abundance: -
v_gene: TRBV5-4
d_gene: -
CDR3nt: TGTGCCAGCCGAGGCTGGGGGTCTGGGGCCAACGTCCTGACTTTC
CDR3aa: CASRGWGSGANVLTF

j_gene: TRBJ2-1
abundance: many
v_gene: TRBV2
d_gene: TRBD2
CDR3nt: TGTGCCAGCTATTGGGGATATAGCGGGTCCTACAATGAGCAGTTCTTC
CDR3aa: CASYWGYSGSYNEQFF

j_gene: TRBJ1-1
abundance: few
v_gene: TRBV4-3
d_gene: -
CDR3nt: TGCGCCAGCAGCCAAACCCCTGCCAGCCAACGAGGGACTGAAGCTTTCTTT
CDR3aa: CASSQTPASQRGTEAFF

j_gene: TRBJ1-2
abundance: few
v_gene: TRBV4-1
d_gene: -
CDR3nt: TGCGCCAGCACCCCCCGCAGTAATACGGATAATTACTATGGCTACACCTTC
CDR3aa: CASTPRSNTDNYYGYTF

j_gene: TRBJ2-7
abundance: many
v_gene: TRBV12-3/TRBV12-4
d_gene: -
CDR3nt: TGTGCCAGCAGTTCGTTTTTTCTCTCCGGCTACGAGCAGTACTTC
CDR3aa: CASSSFFLSGYEQYF

j_gene: TRBJ1-5
abundance: -
v_gene: TRBV12-3/TRBV12-4
d_gene: -
CDR3nt: TGTGCCAGCAGCCCGTTGAGCAATCAGCCCCAGCATTTT
CDR3aa: CASSPLSNQPQHF

j_gene: TRBJ2-3
abundance: many
v_gene: TRBV29-1
d_gene: -
CDR3nt: TGCAGCGTGATAGGGAGAAGCACAGATACGCAGTATTTT
CDR3aa: CSVIGRSTDTQYF

j_gene: TRBJ1-5
abundance: few
v_gene: TRBV10-3
d_gene: -
CDR3nt: TGTGCCATCAGTGACCGGCAGCCTAATCAGCCCCAGCATTTT
CDR3aa: CAISDRQPNQPQHF

j_gene: TRBJ2-1
abundance: few
v_gene: TRBV11-2
d_gene: -
CDR3nt: TGTGCCAGCAGCTTATACCCCCAAGGCGGGGCAAGCTCCTACAATGAGCAGTTCTTC
CDR3aa: CASSLYPQGGASSYNEQFF

j_gene: TRBJ2-3
abundance: few
v_gene: TRBV9
d_gene: -
CDR3nt: TGTGCCAGCAGCGTAGGGGCTCCGCGGGGAGATACGCAGTATTTT
CDR3aa: CASSVGAPRGDTQYF